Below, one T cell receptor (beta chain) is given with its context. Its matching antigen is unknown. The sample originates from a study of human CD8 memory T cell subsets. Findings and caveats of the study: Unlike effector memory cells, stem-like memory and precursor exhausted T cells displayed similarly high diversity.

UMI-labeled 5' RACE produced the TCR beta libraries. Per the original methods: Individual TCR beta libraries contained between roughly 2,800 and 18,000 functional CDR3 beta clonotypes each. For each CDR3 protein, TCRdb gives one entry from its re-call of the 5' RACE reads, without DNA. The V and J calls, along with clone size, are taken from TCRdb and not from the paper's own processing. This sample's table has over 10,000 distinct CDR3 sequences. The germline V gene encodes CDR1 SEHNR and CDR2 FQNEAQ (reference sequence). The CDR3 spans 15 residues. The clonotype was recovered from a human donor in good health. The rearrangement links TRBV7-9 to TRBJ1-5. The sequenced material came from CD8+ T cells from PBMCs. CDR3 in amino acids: CASSSDRAPNQPQHF.